A selection of T cell receptor beta chains follows, all from one sample in a study of T-cell reconstitution after alpha-beta-depleted transplantation in children. Using its own MiXCR run on the PCR reads, TCRdb lists one record per CDR3 protein. This table has around 700,000 distinct CDR3 sequences, around 13% appearing once. The input for sequencing was PBMCs, taken before TCRalphabeta/CD19-depleted stem cell transplant. These receptors were collected from a girl aged 2 to 10 with congenital amegakaryocytic thrombocytopenia, due to receive a stem cell transplant. The CDR3 runs from the conserved cysteine through the conserved F or W. Each record gives: J gene, D gene, V gene, clone size, CDR3 protein, CDR3 DNA. D genes are given only for firm matches. The size of a clone is reported for some rows only, either as once, few or many, or as a class for expanded clones.

J gene: TRBJ1-4
D gene: TRBD1
V gene: TRBV29-1
clone size: few
CDR3 protein: CSVGGTGSEKLFF
CDR3 DNA: TGCAGCGTTGGGGGGACAGGATCTGAAAAACTGTTTTTT

J gene: TRBJ1-1
D gene: NA
V gene: TRBV5-5
clone size: few
CDR3 protein: CASSSPGGLEAFF
CDR3 DNA: TGTGCCAGCAGCTCTCCCGGGGGGTTGGAAGCTTTCTTT

J gene: TRBJ2-2
D gene: NA
V gene: TRBV7-2
clone size: many
CDR3 protein: CASSLGSWGGELFF
CDR3 DNA: TGTGCCAGCAGCCTAGGGTCGTGGGGCGGGGAGCTGTTTTTT

J gene: TRBJ2-2
D gene: TRBD1
V gene: TRBV11-2
clone size: many
CDR3 protein: CASSTRDSPNTGELFF
CDR3 DNA: TGTGCCAGCAGCACTCGGGACAGCCCTAACACCGGGGAGCTGTTTTTT

J gene: TRBJ2-1
D gene: TRBD1
V gene: TRBV5-1
clone size: few
CDR3 protein: CASSLDRAHNEQFF
CDR3 DNA: TGCGCCAGCAGCCTGGACAGGGCCCACAATGAGCAGTTCTTC

J gene: TRBJ1-5
D gene: TRBD1
V gene: TRBV7-9
clone size: NA
CDR3 protein: CASSFTGENQPQHF
CDR3 DNA: TGTGCCAGCAGTTTCACAGGGGAGAATCAGCCCCAGCATTTT

J gene: TRBJ2-7
D gene: TRBD1
V gene: TRBV29-1
clone size: NA
CDR3 protein: CSVEDQGETYEQYF
CDR3 DNA: TGCAGCGTTGAAGATCAGGGGGAAACCTACGAGCAGTACTTC

J gene: TRBJ2-1
D gene: NA
V gene: TRBV4-1
clone size: many
CDR3 protein: CASSPQAGELNNEQFF
CDR3 DNA: TGCGCCAGCAGCCCCCAGGCCGGGGAACTTAACAATGAGCAGTTCTTC

J gene: TRBJ2-5
D gene: NA
V gene: TRBV27
clone size: many
CDR3 protein: CASSFRTQQETQYF
CDR3 DNA: TGTGCCAGCAGTTTCCGGACACAACAAGAGACCCAGTACTTC

J gene: TRBJ2-1
D gene: NA
V gene: TRBV9
clone size: NA
CDR3 protein: CASMHLVPSYNEQFF
CDR3 DNA: TGTGCCAGCATGCACCTCGTCCCCTCCTACAATGAGCAGTTCTTC

J gene: TRBJ2-5
D gene: NA
V gene: TRBV12-3/TRBV12-4
clone size: few
CDR3 protein: CASSWGRGNQETQYF
CDR3 DNA: TGTGCCAGCAGTTGGGGCAGGGGTAACCAAGAGACCCAGTACTTC

J gene: TRBJ2-7
D gene: TRBD1
V gene: TRBV6-2/TRBV6-3
clone size: NA
CDR3 protein: CASRGTGGPYEQYF
CDR3 DNA: TGTGCCAGCAGGGGGACAGGGGGTCCCTACGAGCAGTACTTC

J gene: TRBJ2-2
D gene: TRBD1
V gene: TRBV19
clone size: many
CDR3 protein: CATNTGGASEELFF
CDR3 DNA: TGTGCCACGAATACAGGGGGCGCGTCAGAGGAGCTGTTTTTT

J gene: TRBJ2-1
D gene: TRBD1
V gene: TRBV5-1
clone size: NA
CDR3 protein: CASSTGQGATVF
CDR3 DNA: TGCGCCAGCAGCACTGGACAGGGGGCTACGGTCTTC

J gene: TRBJ2-5
D gene: NA
V gene: TRBV6-5
clone size: many
CDR3 protein: CASRLTQETQYF
CDR3 DNA: TGTGCCAGCAGATTAACCCAGGAGACCCAGTACTTC

J gene: TRBJ2-1
D gene: NA
V gene: TRBV5-1
clone size: few
CDR3 protein: CASSLRDLRYNEQFF
CDR3 DNA: TGCGCCAGCAGTTTGCGGGACTTACGGTACAATGAGCAGTTCTTC

J gene: TRBJ2-7
D gene: TRBD2
V gene: TRBV12-3/TRBV12-4
clone size: few
CDR3 protein: CASSSLAGVHLIYEQYF
CDR3 DNA: TGTGCCAGCAGTTCCTTAGCGGGAGTCCACCTAATCTACGAGCAGTACTTC

J gene: TRBJ2-1
D gene: TRBD2
V gene: TRBV10-3
clone size: many
CDR3 protein: CAIRRTSGDGEQFF
CDR3 DNA: TGTGCCATCAGAAGGACTAGCGGGGATGGTGAGCAGTTCTTC

J gene: TRBJ2-7
D gene: TRBD2
V gene: TRBV7-2
clone size: few
CDR3 protein: CASSLLLGGAYEQYF
CDR3 DNA: TGTGCCAGCAGCCTCCTCTTGGGGGGGGCCTACGAGCAGTACTTC

J gene: TRBJ1-2
D gene: TRBD1
V gene: TRBV20-1
clone size: many
CDR3 protein: CSAKAGRSKDRVNGYTF
CDR3 DNA: TGCAGTGCTAAAGCCGGGCGATCGAAGGACAGGGTAAACGGCTACACCTTC

J gene: TRBJ1-2
D gene: TRBD1
V gene: TRBV11-2
clone size: NA
CDR3 protein: CASSLGAGGLFYGYTF
CDR3 DNA: TGTGCCAGCAGCTTAGGAGCAGGGGGCCTTTTCTATGGCTACACCTTC

J gene: TRBJ2-1
D gene: TRBD2
V gene: TRBV11-2
clone size: few
CDR3 protein: CASSSILAGGPSTYNEQFF
CDR3 DNA: TGTGCCAGCAGCTCTATCCTAGCGGGAGGGCCTAGTACCTACAATGAGCAGTTCTTC

J gene: TRBJ1-5
D gene: NA
V gene: TRBV20-1
clone size: many
CDR3 protein: CSARDRLGYQPQHF
CDR3 DNA: TGCAGTGCTAGAGATCGACTGGGTTATCAGCCCCAGCATTTT

J gene: TRBJ2-7
D gene: TRBD2
V gene: TRBV20-1
clone size: many
CDR3 protein: CSASSGIGSYEQYF
CDR3 DNA: TGCAGTGCTAGTAGCGGGATTGGCTCCTACGAGCAGTACTTC

J gene: TRBJ2-7
D gene: TRBD1
V gene: TRBV7-2
clone size: NA
CDR3 protein: CASSHRGLSYEQYF
CDR3 DNA: TGTGCCAGCAGCCACAGGGGCTTAAGCTACGAGCAGTACTTC

J gene: TRBJ2-7
D gene: TRBD1
V gene: TRBV5-1
clone size: NA
CDR3 protein: CASSLARGTGRYEQYF
CDR3 DNA: TGCGCCAGCAGCTTGGCGAGAGGGACAGGGCGCTACGAGCAGTACTTC

J gene: TRBJ1-6
D gene: NA
V gene: TRBV5-1
clone size: few
CDR3 protein: CASSLVADTGGLNSPLHF
CDR3 DNA: TGCGCCAGCAGCTTGGTTGCGGACACCGGGGGGCTTAATTCACCCCTCCACTTT

J gene: TRBJ2-1
D gene: NA
V gene: TRBV27
clone size: few
CDR3 protein: CASSLQSGSYNEQFF
CDR3 DNA: TGTGCCAGCAGTTTACAGAGCGGCTCCTACAATGAGCAGTTCTTC

J gene: TRBJ1-2
D gene: NA
V gene: TRBV27
clone size: few
CDR3 protein: CASSPDKRTNYGYTF
CDR3 DNA: TGTGCCAGCAGTCCAGACAAGAGGACTAACTATGGCTACACCTTC